The clone carrying this T cell receptor (beta chain) is a singleton in its sample. The target antigen is unknown. This specimen includes other DNA sequences encoding the same CDR3. The data derive from a study of cytomegalovirus exposure and HLA in healthy donors. The study, taken as a whole, reports: With further analysis later on, most CMV-associated TCR beta chains appeared HLA-restricted. The investigators catalogued under 200 TCR beta chains as cytomegalovirus-associated. Earlier analysis found most TCR beta V segments productive about 87% or about 30% of the time.

13 Jbeta primers and 60 Vbeta primers were used for the PCR. Using immunoSEQ multiplex PCR, the repertoire was profiled, and TCRdb retains in-frame clones only, with some absent. Of 140,000 to 150,000 clones listed, almost 85% are singletons. This TCR derives from an older woman in good health and CMV-seropositive. The source material was PBMCs.

Here the CDR3 DNA reads TGCGCCAGCAGCTTGGGGTCAGGGACTGGGGCCAACGTCCTGACTTTC. As protein: CASSLGSGTGANVLTF. This chain joins TRBV5-1 and TRBJ2-6; D perhaps matches TRBD1 (5 bases). CDR1 SGHRS and CDR2 YFSETQ come from the germline V gene. The CDR3 is made up of 16 amino acids. V dropped 0 bases and J dropped 2 bases, with 9 bases sitting between them.